This TCR beta chain was sequenced in a study of human thymus T cells. Sequencing was performed with immunoSEQ multiplex PCR; in TCRdb, only in-frame clones are kept and a portion is missing. Of some 46,000 clones in the sample, 85% to 95% were seen once. The length of the CDR3 is 12 residues. The germline CDR1 and CDR2 sequences are SGHAT and FQNNGV. J gave up 4 bases and V 5 bases, and 1 base lay outside the gene matches. The donor group consisted of healthy Finnish infants who were having corrective surgery for congenital heart defects. No fixed cell number was used; all available blood leukocytes supplied DNA. Study-wide points: Apparent skewing of V and J gene usage characterized both thymic and blood repertoires.

Concerning this clone: The antigen is not known.

This clonotype was obtained from a girl under three years old with a congenital heart defect but otherwise immunologically healthy. Sample: blood. This chain connects TRBV11-2 to TRBJ2-5; TRBD1 aligns across 7 bases. CDR3 protein: CASSRTGETQYF. The CDR3 nucleotides read TGTGCCAGCAGCCGGACAGGAGAGACCCAGTACTTC.